These T cell receptor beta chains were read from a single sample in a study of CD8 T cells in ankylosing spondylitis. TCRdb analysed the 5' RACE reads with MiXCR anew, one entry per CDR3 protein. This sample has some 400,000 distinct CDR3 sequences, with under 25% found just once. The sample comprised blood, either unsorted or a sorted T cell fraction (not recorded which). The source of these receptors is a male donor with ankylosing spondylitis. CDR3s include the opening cysteine and the closing phenylalanine or tryptophan. The order of the fields is J gene, D gene, V gene, CDR3 length, clone size, CDR3 protein, CDR3 DNA. A D gene is named only where the DNA matches it firmly. For some rows the clone size is stated as once, few or many, or as a class when expanded; others skip it.

j_gene: TRBJ2-5
d_gene: .
v_gene: TRBV12-3/TRBV12-4
len: 15
abundance: .
CDR3aa: CASSLLAGPQETQYF
CDR3nt: TGTGCCAGCAGTTTATTGGCGGGTCCCCAAGAGACCCAGTACTTC

j_gene: TRBJ2-4
d_gene: .
v_gene: TRBV20-1
len: 12
abundance: .
CDR3aa: CSARDAGNIQYF
CDR3nt: TGCAGTGCTAGAGATGCAGGAAACATTCAGTACTTC

j_gene: TRBJ1-2
d_gene: TRBD1
v_gene: TRBV11-2
len: 14
abundance: .
CDR3aa: CASSPAQGAGGYTF
CDR3nt: TGTGCCAGCAGCCCAGCCCAGGGGGCTGGTGGCTACACCTTC

j_gene: TRBJ2-1
d_gene: TRBD2
v_gene: TRBV29-1
len: 17
abundance: few
CDR3aa: CSVELAGGQSSYNEQFF
CDR3nt: TGCAGCGTTGAACTAGCGGGAGGTCAGAGCTCCTACAATGAGCAGTTCTTC

j_gene: TRBJ1-5
d_gene: TRBD1
v_gene: TRBV4-1
len: 16
abundance: .
CDR3aa: CASSQDGQGRNQPQHF
CDR3nt: TGCGCCAGCAGCCAAGACGGACAGGGGAGAAATCAGCCCCAGCATTTT

j_gene: TRBJ2-7
d_gene: TRBD2
v_gene: TRBV3-1
len: 16
abundance: .
CDR3aa: CASSQTSAGASYEQYF
CDR3nt: TGTGCCAGCAGCCAAACCTCTGCGGGAGCGTCGTACGAGCAGTACTTC

j_gene: TRBJ2-2
d_gene: TRBD2
v_gene: TRBV6-5
len: 16
abundance: few
CDR3aa: CASSYSSGSRAGELFF
CDR3nt: TGTGCCAGCAGTTACAGTAGCGGGAGTAGGGCCGGGGAGCTGTTTTTT

j_gene: TRBJ2-7
d_gene: .
v_gene: TRBV12-3/TRBV12-4
len: 12
abundance: many
CDR3aa: CASSRDGYEQYF
CDR3nt: TGTGCCAGCAGTCGCGACGGCTACGAGCAGTACTTC

j_gene: TRBJ2-7
d_gene: TRBD1
v_gene: TRBV6-2/TRBV6-3
len: 15
abundance: .
CDR3aa: CASSSPRDRGYEQYF
CDR3nt: TGTGCCAGCAGTTCGCCGAGGGACAGGGGTTACGAGCAGTACTTC

j_gene: TRBJ2-7
d_gene: TRBD2
v_gene: TRBV6-5
len: 16
abundance: .
CDR3aa: CASSYSNLAGRDEQYF
CDR3nt: TGTGCCAGCAGTTACTCGAACCTAGCGGGACGGGACGAGCAGTACTTC

j_gene: TRBJ2-7
d_gene: TRBD1
v_gene: TRBV4-1
len: 15
abundance: few
CDR3aa: CASSQGQGGTYEQYF
CDR3nt: TGCGCCAGCAGCCAGGGACAGGGGGGAACCTACGAGCAGTACTTC

j_gene: TRBJ2-5
d_gene: .
v_gene: TRBV10-3
len: 13
abundance: .
CDR3aa: CAISDRLEETQYF
CDR3nt: TGTGCCATCAGTGATCGCCTGGAAGAGACCCAGTACTTC

j_gene: TRBJ2-5
d_gene: .
v_gene: TRBV5-1
len: 15
abundance: .
CDR3aa: CASSLAPGQGETQYF
CDR3nt: TGCGCCAGCAGCTTGGCGCCGGGACAAGGGGAGACCCAGTACTTC

j_gene: TRBJ2-3
d_gene: .
v_gene: TRBV4-3
len: 13
abundance: few
CDR3aa: CASSYNLMDTQYF
CDR3nt: TGCGCCAGCAGTTATAACTTAATGGATACGCAGTATTTT

j_gene: TRBJ2-5
d_gene: TRBD2
v_gene: TRBV3-1
len: 16
abundance: once
CDR3aa: CASSLGTSGKQETQYF
CDR3nt: TGTGCCAGCAGCCTAGGGACTAGCGGGAAACAAGAGACCCAGTACTTC

j_gene: TRBJ2-1
d_gene: TRBD2
v_gene: TRBV12-5
len: 16
abundance: few
CDR3aa: CASGLVRETSGNEQFF
CDR3nt: TGTGCTAGTGGTTTGGTACGAGAGACTAGCGGGAATGAGCAGTTCTTC

j_gene: TRBJ2-1
d_gene: .
v_gene: TRBV5-1
len: 16
abundance: .
CDR3aa: CASSWQGNRWQSEQFF
CDR3nt: TGCGCCAGCAGCTGGCAGGGTAACCGGTGGCAATCTGAGCAGTTCTTC

j_gene: TRBJ1-6
d_gene: .
v_gene: TRBV18
len: 15
abundance: few
CDR3aa: CASSPLQGAASPLHF
CDR3nt: TGTGCCAGCTCACCCCTACAGGGCGCGGCTTCACCCCTCCACTTT

j_gene: TRBJ2-5
d_gene: .
v_gene: TRBV10-3
len: 11
abundance: .
CDR3aa: CAVRGQETQYF
CDR3nt: TGTGCCGTCAGGGGTCAAGAGACCCAGTACTTC

j_gene: TRBJ1-6
d_gene: .
v_gene: TRBV20-1
len: 13
abundance: .
CDR3aa: CSALGPNNSPLHF
CDR3nt: TGCAGTGCCCTCGGACCAAATAATTCACCCCTCCACTTT

j_gene: TRBJ1-5
d_gene: TRBD1
v_gene: TRBV7-8
len: 14
abundance: .
CDR3aa: CASSRTGVDQPQHF
CDR3nt: TGTGCCAGCAGCCGGACAGGGGTCGATCAGCCCCAGCATTTT

j_gene: TRBJ2-2
d_gene: TRBD1
v_gene: TRBV6-1
len: 15
abundance: .
CDR3aa: CASSRTGSGTGELFF
CDR3nt: TGTGCCAGCAGTCGGACAGGGTCCGGGACCGGGGAGCTGTTTTTT

j_gene: TRBJ2-1
d_gene: .
v_gene: TRBV7-2
len: 13
abundance: .
CDR3aa: CASSLMVGTEQFF
CDR3nt: TGTGCCAGCAGCTTGATGGTGGGGACCGAGCAGTTCTTC

j_gene: TRBJ2-5
d_gene: TRBD2
v_gene: TRBV29-1
len: 15
abundance: many
CDR3aa: CSVEGLAGYQETQYF
CDR3nt: TGCAGCGTTGAGGGCCTAGCGGGGTACCAAGAGACCCAGTACTTC

j_gene: TRBJ2-1
d_gene: TRBD1
v_gene: TRBV7-2
len: 19
abundance: many
CDR3aa: CASSNFFRTGRTVDNEQFF
CDR3nt: TGTGCCAGCAGCAACTTCTTTCGGACAGGGAGAACAGTGGACAATGAGCAGTTCTTC

j_gene: TRBJ1-2
d_gene: .
v_gene: TRBV15
len: 15
abundance: .
CDR3aa: CATSRDIGREAGYTF
CDR3nt: TGTGCCACCAGCAGAGATATCGGCAGGGAGGCTGGCTACACCTTC

j_gene: TRBJ2-3
d_gene: .
v_gene: TRBV12-3/TRBV12-4
len: 15
abundance: .
CDR3aa: CASTLRGAGTNTQYF
CDR3nt: TGTGCCAGCACCCTCCGAGGAGCAGGGACAAATACGCAGTATTTT

j_gene: TRBJ1-5
d_gene: TRBD1
v_gene: TRBV20-1
len: 13
abundance: few
CDR3aa: CSAWGQADQPQHF
CDR3nt: TGCAGTGCTTGGGGACAGGCCGATCAGCCCCAGCATTTT

j_gene: TRBJ2-7
d_gene: .
v_gene: TRBV28
len: 14
abundance: .
CDR3aa: CASTSGRSTYEQYF
CDR3nt: TGTGCCAGCACCTCAGGACGCAGCACCTACGAGCAGTACTTC

j_gene: TRBJ1-4
d_gene: .
v_gene: TRBV18
len: 15
abundance: few
CDR3aa: CASSLGRSTNEKLFF
CDR3nt: TGTGCCAGCTCACTAGGGCGCTCAACTAATGAAAAACTGTTTTTT

j_gene: TRBJ2-7
d_gene: .
v_gene: TRBV20-1
len: 12
abundance: few
CDR3aa: CSASNYYYEQYF
CDR3nt: TGCAGTGCTAGCAACTACTACTACGAGCAGTACTTC

j_gene: TRBJ2-7
d_gene: .
v_gene: TRBV28
len: 13
abundance: .
CDR3aa: CASSPDRLGQQYF
CDR3nt: TGTGCCAGCAGTCCTGACAGGTTAGGACAGCAGTACTTC

j_gene: TRBJ2-7
d_gene: .
v_gene: TRBV13
len: 14
abundance: few
CDR3aa: CASSLGPAVYEQYF
CDR3nt: TGTGCCAGCAGCTTAGGCCCAGCGGTCTACGAGCAGTACTTC

j_gene: TRBJ2-2
d_gene: TRBD2
v_gene: TRBV12-3/TRBV12-4
len: 16
abundance: .
CDR3aa: CASRYSSGSRTGELFF
CDR3nt: TGTGCCAGCAGATACTCTAGCGGGAGTAGGACCGGGGAGCTGTTTTTT

j_gene: TRBJ2-7
d_gene: .
v_gene: TRBV5-1
len: 12
abundance: few
CDR3aa: CASSKGIYEQYF
CDR3nt: TGCGCCAGCAGCAAGGGGATCTACGAGCAGTACTTC

j_gene: TRBJ2-7
d_gene: .
v_gene: TRBV20-1
len: 16
abundance: .
CDR3aa: CSARDPSGGGGYEQYF
CDR3nt: TGCAGTGCTAGAGATCCTTCGGGCGGAGGGGGCTACGAGCAGTACTTC

j_gene: TRBJ1-5
d_gene: .
v_gene: TRBV20-1
len: 14
abundance: .
CDR3aa: CSAPAPGGDQPQHF
CDR3nt: TGCAGTGCCCCAGCGCCTGGGGGCGATCAGCCCCAGCATTTT

j_gene: TRBJ1-1
d_gene: .
v_gene: TRBV5-1
len: 14
abundance: few
CDR3aa: CASRLRGMRTEAFF
CDR3nt: TGCGCCAGCAGGCTCAGGGGAATGCGAACTGAAGCTTTCTTT

j_gene: TRBJ1-5
d_gene: TRBD1
v_gene: TRBV20-1
len: 14
abundance: few
CDR3aa: CSAGSGTENQPQHF
CDR3nt: TGCAGTGCTGGCTCCGGGACAGAAAATCAGCCCCAGCATTTT

j_gene: TRBJ2-5
d_gene: .
v_gene: TRBV20-1
len: 15
abundance: few
CDR3aa: CSAGWGGTIQETQYF
CDR3nt: TGCAGTGCTGGGTGGGGCGGAACCATACAAGAGACCCAGTACTTC

j_gene: TRBJ2-2
d_gene: .
v_gene: TRBV10-3
len: 14
abundance: .
CDR3aa: CAIGQGKNTGELFF
CDR3nt: TGTGCCATCGGGCAGGGAAAGAACACCGGGGAGCTGTTTTTT

j_gene: TRBJ2-3
d_gene: .
v_gene: TRBV27
len: 16
abundance: .
CDR3aa: CASRQGEILSTDTQYF
CDR3nt: TGTGCCAGCAGACAAGGGGAGATCCTTAGCACAGATACGCAGTATTTT

j_gene: TRBJ1-1
d_gene: TRBD1
v_gene: TRBV12-3/TRBV12-4
len: 16
abundance: .
CDR3aa: CASRPMTGLHEGEAFF
CDR3nt: TGTGCCAGCAGACCCATGACAGGGCTTCACGAGGGTGAAGCTTTCTTT

j_gene: TRBJ2-3
d_gene: .
v_gene: TRBV9
len: 13
abundance: few
CDR3aa: CASSVALTDTQYF
CDR3nt: TGTGCCAGCAGCGTAGCCCTCACAGATACGCAGTATTTT

j_gene: TRBJ2-1
d_gene: .
v_gene: TRBV12-5
len: 20
abundance: few
CDR3aa: CASGLVRGEAGGISYNEQFF
CDR3nt: TGTGCTAGTGGTTTGGTACGGGGCGAGGCGGGCGGGATCTCCTACAATGAGCAGTTCTTC

j_gene: TRBJ2-7
d_gene: .
v_gene: TRBV10-3
len: 16
abundance: .
CDR3aa: CAISELGRLSSYEQYF
CDR3nt: TGTGCCATCAGTGAGTTGGGCAGATTAAGCTCCTACGAGCAGTACTTC

j_gene: TRBJ2-3
d_gene: TRBD1
v_gene: TRBV5-1
len: 15
abundance: .
CDR3aa: CASSFSGQGTDTQYF
CDR3nt: TGCGCCAGCAGCTTTTCGGGACAGGGGACAGATACGCAGTATTTT

j_gene: TRBJ2-7
d_gene: .
v_gene: TRBV15
len: 16
abundance: .
CDR3aa: CATSSLTIGARDEQYF
CDR3nt: TGTGCCACCAGCAGTCTGACAATAGGGGCTCGCGACGAGCAGTACTTC

j_gene: TRBJ2-7
d_gene: TRBD1
v_gene: TRBV15
len: 13
abundance: .
CDR3aa: CATSRGDRVEQYF
CDR3nt: TGTGCCACCAGCAGGGGAGACAGGGTCGAGCAGTACTTC

j_gene: TRBJ2-1
d_gene: .
v_gene: TRBV20-1
len: 14
abundance: .
CDR3aa: CSAIAQSSYNEQFF
CDR3nt: TGCAGTGCAATAGCGCAGAGCTCCTACAATGAGCAGTTCTTC

j_gene: TRBJ2-3
d_gene: TRBD2
v_gene: TRBV25-1
len: 17
abundance: few
CDR3aa: CASSEWALAGRADTQYF
CDR3nt: TGTGCCAGCAGTGAATGGGCGCTAGCGGGAAGGGCAGATACGCAGTATTTT

j_gene: TRBJ2-7
d_gene: .
v_gene: TRBV7-9
len: 17
abundance: few
CDR3aa: CASSLEGSYHLSYEQYF
CDR3nt: TGTGCCAGCAGCTTAGAGGGTAGCTACCATTTATCCTACGAGCAGTACTTC

j_gene: TRBJ2-1
d_gene: .
v_gene: TRBV29-1
len: 16
abundance: many
CDR3aa: CSVGGLGPSPYNEQFF
CDR3nt: TGCAGCGTTGGAGGTTTAGGGCCTAGCCCTTACAATGAGCAGTTCTTC

j_gene: TRBJ2-7
d_gene: .
v_gene: TRBV20-1
len: 11
abundance: few
CDR3aa: CSARGPDEQYF
CDR3nt: TGCAGTGCTAGGGGTCCCGACGAGCAGTACTTC

j_gene: TRBJ1-1
d_gene: .
v_gene: TRBV5-1
len: 14
abundance: .
CDR3aa: CASSTMGKDTEAFF
CDR3nt: TGCGCCAGCAGCACCATGGGGAAGGACACTGAAGCTTTCTTT

j_gene: TRBJ2-2
d_gene: .
v_gene: TRBV12-3/TRBV12-4
len: 14
abundance: .
CDR3aa: CASSQGTVTGELFF
CDR3nt: TGTGCCAGCAGTCAGGGGACGGTCACCGGGGAGCTGTTTTTT

j_gene: TRBJ2-3
d_gene: .
v_gene: TRBV6-4
len: 16
abundance: .
CDR3aa: CASSDSPSPSTDTQYF
CDR3nt: TGTGCCAGCAGTGACTCGCCTAGCCCTAGCACAGATACGCAGTATTTT